This T cell receptor (beta chain) derives from a study of control samples from healthy donors and cancer patients. Generated by immunoSEQ multiplex PCR, the TCRdb table keeps only in-frame clones and is missing some. In the table there are roughly 170,000 clones, 80% to 95% of which are singletons. The J segment lost 11 bases and the V segment lost 5 bases, leaving 7 bases of the junction unmatched. Germline V CDR1 and CDR2: SGHVS, FQNEAQ. The CDR3 spans 14 residues. Sequenced input: blood. The chain links TRBV7-8 to TRBJ1-6; the match to TRBD1 covers 9 bases. This receptor was obtained from a young man in good health. The CDR3 bases are TGTGCCAGCAGCCTCGGGACAGGGTTGACACCCCTCCACTTT. Translation gives CASSLGTGLTPLHF.